These T cell receptor beta chains were read from a single sample in a study of pediatric ulcerative colitis. Using immunoSEQ multiplex PCR, the repertoire was profiled, and TCRdb retains in-frame clones only, with some absent. The sample yields 59,000 or so clones, 77% seen once. The source material was blood. Every receptor here comes from a boy aged 5-17 years with moderate ulcerative colitis. CDR3s include the opening cysteine and the closing phenylalanine or tryptophan. A D gene is named only where the DNA matches it firmly. Not all rows give a size; the values are once, few, many and, for expanded clones, a class.

v_gene	j_gene	abundance	d_gene	CDR3nt	CDR3aa
TRBV18	TRBJ1-1	few	TRBD1	TGTGCCAGCTCACCGAAAACAGGGGCCACTGAAGCTTTCTTT	CASSPKTGATEAFF
TRBV7-6	TRBJ1-5	NA	NA	TGTGCCAGCAGCCCTTTGAAAGAACAGCCCCAGCATTTT	CASSPLKEQPQHF
TRBV9	TRBJ2-2	NA	NA	TGTGCCAGCAGCGTAGCATTGGCACAAGCACCCCGGGAGCTGTTTTTT	CASSVALAQAPRELFF
TRBV5-1	TRBJ2-5	NA	TRBD2	TGCGCCAGCACCCGGGGGGGTCAAGAGACCCAGTACTTC	CASTRGGQETQYF
TRBV2	TRBJ1-2	NA	NA	TGTGCCAGCAGTGAAGGCAGACCCGCTGGCTACACCTTC	CASSEGRPAGYTF
TRBV18	TRBJ2-5	NA	NA	TGTGCCAGCACCCCGGTAAAAGAGACCCAGTACTTC	CASTPVKETQYF
TRBV15	TRBJ2-3	NA	TRBD2	TGTGCCACCAGCAGAGATCTAGGGACTAGCGCAACAGATACGCAGTATTTT	CATSRDLGTSATDTQYF
TRBV19	TRBJ1-1	NA	NA	TGTGCCAGTAGTGTCCCTGCCAGGGCTGGAGTCACTGAAGCTTTCTTT	CASSVPARAGVTEAFF
TRBV14	TRBJ2-1	NA	TRBD2	TGTGCCAGCAGCTCTCAACTGTCGACTAGCGGGAGAGGGGAGCAGTTCTTC	CASSSQLSTSGRGEQFF
TRBV18	TRBJ2-3	NA	TRBD2	TGTGCCAGCTCACCAATTACTCTAGCGGGGATTCTAAGAACAGATACGCAGTATTTT	CASSPITLAGILRTDTQYF
TRBV25-1	TRBJ1-2	once	NA	TGTGCCAGCAGTGAATTTGACACTAACTATGGCTACACCTTC	CASSEFDTNYGYTF
TRBV9	TRBJ1-3	once	NA	TGTGCCAGCAGCGTAGAGCTCAGGGGCTCTGGAAACACCATATATTTT	CASSVELRGSGNTIYF
TRBV30	TRBJ1-5	NA	NA	TGTGCCTGGAGTGTAGGCCCGGAACAGCCCCAGCATTTT	CAWSVGPEQPQHF
TRBV25-1	TRBJ1-6	NA	NA	TGTGCCAGCAGCCCCTTCTCGGCAGGGAGGAAATCACCCCTCCACTTT	CASSPFSAGRKSPLHF
TRBV6-1	TRBJ2-3	NA	TRBD2	TGTGCCAGCAGTGCAGGCAGGGGACTAGCGGGATCAGATACGCAGTATTTT	CASSAGRGLAGSDTQYF
TRBV11-1	TRBJ2-2	NA	NA	TGTGCCAGCAGTCTTAACACCGGGGAGCTGTTTTTT	CASSLNTGELFF
TRBV7-6	TRBJ2-7	few	NA	TGTGCCAGCAGCTCTTCGCGGGTCCGGGGCGAGCAGTACTTC	CASSSSRVRGEQYF
TRBV19	TRBJ2-2	NA	NA	TGTGCCAGTAGTATAGTAGGACAGACCACCGGGGAGCTGTTTTTT	CASSIVGQTTGELFF
TRBV5-1	TRBJ1-4	few	TRBD1	TGCGCCAGCAGAGTGGGACAGGAATTCGGAAAACTGTTTTTT	CASRVGQEFGKLFF
TRBV25-1	TRBJ2-5	NA	NA	TGTGCCAGCAGTGAATTAAGGTTTGGAGAGACCCAGTACTTC	CASSELRFGETQYF
TRBV7-9	TRBJ2-5	NA	NA	TGTGCCAGCAGCTTAGGTGTCAGCGGAGAGACCCAGTACTTC	CASSLGVSGETQYF
TRBV4-1	TRBJ2-6	NA	NA	TGCGCCAGCAGCCAAGATTGGGTTTCCTCTGGGGCCAACGTCCTGACTTTC	CASSQDWVSSGANVLTF
TRBV5-6	TRBJ1-5	NA	NA	TGTGCCAGCAGCTTTTTGGGGACACCAAATCAGCCCCAGCATTTT	CASSFLGTPNQPQHF
TRBV11-2	TRBJ2-7	NA	TRBD2	TGTGCCAGCAGCTTAGATAAAGGACTAGCGGGAGGATCGAGCTCCTACGAGCAGTACTTC	CASSLDKGLAGGSSSYEQYF
TRBV2	TRBJ2-5	NA	TRBD1	TGTGCCAGTAGGAGAACAGGGGGAAGTTACCAAGAGACCCAGTACTTC	CASRRTGGSYQETQYF
TRBV6-1	TRBJ1-5	few	TRBD1	TGTGCCAGCAGTACGGGGACAGCAAGCAATCAGCCCCAGCATTTT	CASSTGTASNQPQHF
TRBV2	TRBJ2-3	once	NA	TGTGCCAGCAGTAAGGACACAGATACGCAGTATTTT	CASSKDTDTQYF
TRBV5-1	TRBJ1-2	few	NA	TGCGCCAGCAACTCAGGCGGAGGCTACACCTTC	CASNSGGGYTF
TRBV5-8	TRBJ1-1	NA	TRBD1	TGTGCCAGCAGCTCCGGACAGGTGGTGGTCAACACTGAAGCTTTCTTT	CASSSGQVVVNTEAFF
TRBV18	TRBJ1-1	NA	TRBD1	TGTGCCAGCTCACCACTGCCGACAGGGATCACTGAAGCTTTCTTT	CASSPLPTGITEAFF
TRBV27	TRBJ2-7	NA	NA	TGTGCCAGCAGCTTTATCCCTTTCCCACAGGGTAACTCCTACGAGCAGTACTTC	CASSFIPFPQGNSYEQYF
TRBV5-1	TRBJ2-3	NA	NA	TGCGCCAGCAGCTTGCAACCAAGAAGCACAGATACGCAGTATTTT	CASSLQPRSTDTQYF
TRBV5-1	TRBJ1-1	NA	NA	TGCGCCAGCAGCTCCGGGACGGGAATAAACACTGAAGCTTTCTTT	CASSSGTGINTEAFF
TRBV7-2	TRBJ1-1	NA	NA	TGTGCCAGCAGCATACAGGTTTCGAACACTGAAGCTTTCTTT	CASSIQVSNTEAFF
TRBV12-5	TRBJ2-5	once	TRBD2	TGTGCTAGTGGTTTGTCGGGACTAGCGGGAAAGCAGGGGGAGACCCAGTACTTC	CASGLSGLAGKQGETQYF
TRBV5-6	TRBJ2-1	NA	TRBD1	TGTGCCAGCAGCTCCAAATCCGGACAGGGCAGTTTTGAGCAGTTCTTC	CASSSKSGQGSFEQFF
TRBV4-1	TRBJ2-2	NA	TRBD2	TGCGCCAGCAGCCGTAGCGGGGGGGCCACCGGGGAGCTGTTTTTT	CASSRSGGATGELFF
TRBV7-2	TRBJ2-7	NA	TRBD1	TGTGCCAGCAGCTTACAGGGACAGGTCCGCTCCTACGAGCAGTACTTC	CASSLQGQVRSYEQYF
TRBV29-1	TRBJ1-1	few	NA	TGCAGCGTTGATCTGGCCAGCGGAAACACTGAAGCTTTCTTT	CSVDLASGNTEAFF
TRBV25-1	TRBJ1-3	once	NA	TGTGCCAGCAGTGTAGGGGTCTCTGGAAACACCATATATTTT	CASSVGVSGNTIYF
TRBV7-9	TRBJ1-1	NA	NA	TGTGCCAGCAGCCCCGGGCTGAACACTGAAGCTTTCTTT	CASSPGLNTEAFF
TRBV5-1	TRBJ2-3	NA	TRBD2	TGCGCCAGCAGCCGCACGTCTAGCGGGGTGACAGATACGCAGTATTTT	CASSRTSSGVTDTQYF
TRBV11-2	TRBJ2-7	NA	NA	TGTGCCAGCAGCCTACGGGACACACACAACTACGAGCAGTACTTC	CASSLRDTHNYEQYF